The 5 T cell receptor beta chains reported below all come from one sample, sequenced in a study of blood T cell repertoires in COVID-19. Repertoires were generated with immunoSEQ multiplex PCR, while TCRdb's copy carries only in-frame clones and drops some. The repertoire consists of about 180,000 clones, with more than 70% occurring once and the leading ten covering more than 9%. Sequencing was done on a sample of peripheral blood. Receptors were obtained from a woman aged 80 or older with active or convalescent COVID-19.

The V call is TRBV7-3, the J call TRBJ2-2; perhaps TRBD1 as D (5 bases). This CDR3 spans 16 amino acids. Trimming took off 1 base at V and 6 bases at J, with 15 bases between the two ends. Looked up from germline, CDR1 is SGHTA and CDR2 is FQGTGA. This chain's CDR3 is CASSLIGDSGPGELFF. The CDR3 nucleotides are TGTGCCAGCAGCTTAATAGGTGACAGTGGACCCGGGGAGCTGTTTTTT.

This sequence joins TRBV5-5 and TRBJ2-3; D is uncertain. This CDR3 has 11 residues. V lost 4 bases, J lost 5 bases, and 5 bases lay in between. CDR1 is SGHKS, CDR2 YYEKEE, per germline (reference sequence). The CDR3 protein is CASSRRDTQYF. The CDR3 nucleotides are TGTGCCAGCAGCCGTCGAGATACGCAGTATTTT.

J is TRBJ2-1 and V is TRBV13, with 7 bases matching TRBD2. After removal of 6 bases from V and 8 bases from J, the junction contained 16 bases not matched to a gene. CDR1 is PRHDT and CDR2 is FYEKMQ in the germline V gene (reference sequence). The CDR3 contains 16 residues. The CDR3 region is CASRTTAGTTSDEQFF. The CDR3 DNA sequence: TGTGCCAGCAGAACTACCGCCGGGACTACGTCCGATGAGCAGTTCTTC.

The V and J genes are TRBV9 and TRBJ1-2; a weak D match, TRBD1 (6 bases). This CDR3 has 12 residues. The V gene's germline CDR1 is SGDLS and CDR2 YYNGEE. Trimming left V 5 bases short and J 13 bases short, with 18 bases between. The CDR3 spells CASRDRFGSCTF. The CDR3, as DNA: TGTGCCAGCAGGGACAGATTCGGGTCCTGCACCTTC. The full variable domain, in which reference TRBV9 and TRBJ1-2 provide the parts outside the CDR3, is DSGVTQTPKHLITATGQRVTLRCSPRSGDLSVYWYQQSLDQGLQFLIQYYNGEERAKGNILERFSAQQFPDLHSELNLSSLELGDSALYFCASRDRFGSCTFGSGTRLTVV.

This rearrangement joins TRBV9 to TRBJ2-7; 7 nucleotides line up with TRBD2. Germline V CDR1 and CDR2: SGDLS, YYNGEE. This CDR3 is 15 amino acids long. Losses at the gene ends were 0 bases for V and 4 bases for J; bases not matched to a gene: 7. The CDR3 loop reads CASSVDGGSVYEQYF. In DNA, the CDR3 is TGTGCCAGCAGCGTAGATGGCGGGAGCGTATACGAGCAGTACTTC.